Here is one TCR beta chain with its context. Antigen unknown. The data were obtained in a study of T cells in Graves' hyperthyroidism and ophthalmopathy. RNA transcripts provided the source from which TCR beta CDR3 regions were amplified. The TCR CDR3 was amplified in a first-round RT-PCR using the HTBI primer set. Using its own MiXCR run on the multiplex PCR reads, TCRdb lists one record per CDR3 protein. The sample lists around 500,000 distinct CDR3 sequences, approximately 16% seen once, with around 28% in the top ten. Broader study findings: Separating ophthalmopathy from stable hyperthyroidism was achieved by a 13 V-J model.

Deletions cut 5 bases from V and 3 bases from J, with 20 bases between. Germline CDR1 reads SGHTA; CDR2 reads FQGTGA. The CDR3 loop spans 16 amino acids. Ophthalmopathy patients had moderate-to-severe active disease, CAS ≥3, NOSPECS ≥4, and disease duration under 3 months. The TCR was taken from a woman aged 25 to 39 with Graves' ophthalmopathy. The specimen sequenced was blood. The chain is built from TRBV7-3 and TRBJ2-7; perhaps TRBD2 as D (5 bases). In nucleotides, the CDR3 is TGTGCCAGCAGCCCGAGAGGGAAAGCAATCTTCTACGAGCAGTACTTC. Translated: CASSPRGKAIFYEQYF.